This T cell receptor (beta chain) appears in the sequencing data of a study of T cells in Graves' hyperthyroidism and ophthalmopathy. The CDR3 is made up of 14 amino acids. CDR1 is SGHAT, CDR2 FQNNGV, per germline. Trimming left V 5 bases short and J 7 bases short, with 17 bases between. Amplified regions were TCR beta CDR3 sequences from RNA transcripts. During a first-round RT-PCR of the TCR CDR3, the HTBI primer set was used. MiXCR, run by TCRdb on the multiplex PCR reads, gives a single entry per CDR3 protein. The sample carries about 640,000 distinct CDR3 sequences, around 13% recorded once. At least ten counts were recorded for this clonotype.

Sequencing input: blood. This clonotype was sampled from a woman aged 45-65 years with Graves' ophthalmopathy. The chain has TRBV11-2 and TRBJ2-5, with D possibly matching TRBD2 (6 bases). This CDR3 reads CASSPPTTAGTQYF. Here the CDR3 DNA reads TGTGCCAGCAGCCCGCCGACGACAGCGGGGACCCAGTACTTC.